This TCR beta chain derives from a study of cytomegalovirus exposure and HLA in healthy donors (dated by TCRdb to about 2017). About the investigation overall: An earlier analysis of under 600 of the donors reported roughly 270 Gb of sequence data and more than 90 million unique TCR beta sequences from 150 million to 200 million T cells. Roughly 300 gigabases of sequencing data and approximately 85 million unique TCR sequences were included in an early release covering about 620 HLA-typed donors. Donor age, sex, ethnicity and CMV serostatus were compiled alongside the repertoire data. Class I and class II HLA loci were covered by the typing at four-digit resolution. Of the 300 to 500 genotyped donors, roughly 80% were placed in the genetic ancestry cluster associated with self-reported Caucasian donors. A later genetic analysis used genome-wide SNP genotypes for about three fifths of the 666 donors, treating that subset as a discovery cohort. Because of strong linkage in the cohort, four to six DR-DQ haplotypes were treated as single units for association and clustering. The T cell repertoires of some 670 subjects were profiled by immunosequencing and related to cytomegalovirus serostatus. Across some 400 genotyped donors of the cohort, an average of about 240,000 unique TCR beta nucleotide sequences per donor were sequenced, and around 19% of those sequences were non-productive. Rather than using new phenotypic data, the later analysis identified candidate immune exposures from TCR beta sequences and from how often those sequences occurred across donors. In addition to the first cohort of 650 to 800 subjects, a separate validation cohort of approximately 120 different subjects was used. The number of typed donors differed by locus: about 620-640 for A, B, C, DRB1 and DQB1; 522 for DQA1; approximately 610 for DPA1; and about 450 for DPB1. To predict cytomegalovirus infection status, the study brought together high-throughput TCR immunosequencing, statistical association of individual TCRs with disease status, and machine learning. Every discovery cohort repertoire had been produced on one sequencing platform. An earlier analysis of some 500 of the donors applied high-throughput TCR beta sequencing to assess whether each TCR beta V gene segment acted as functional or pseudogenic. The aim of the study was to test whether cataloging public T cell receptors could identify signatures of past pathogen exposure. To study patterns of TCR occurrence, a later analysis re-analyzed previously published TCR beta repertoires from several hundred donors and added high-resolution HLA genotyping.

In total, 500 to 700 healthy bone marrow donors made up the cohort. All cohort members were sampled while nominally healthy, although unrecorded immune exposures were likely present. The donor was CMV seropositive and belonged to the group of 250 to 300 seropositive cohort members. Every donor gave a peripheral blood sample, and the peripheral blood mononuclear cells from that sample were used for TCR beta sequencing. The Qiagen DNeasy Blood Extraction Kit was used to extract genomic DNA from the blood cell samples. A note on this clone: Its binding antigen is unknown. No clone much larger than this one lies a single base away; base qualities are absent.

What the study reported, not specific to this receptor: A further reported finding was that TCR beta sequences accurately predicted the HLA-A and HLA-B alleles for most subjects in the first cohort. The study gave a list of about 160 TCR beta chains associated with cytomegalovirus. Approximately 16 rarely observed V segments, including chromosome 9 orphons, were excluded from the earlier analysis of several hundred of the donors because counts were too low. In an earlier analysis of about 600 of the donors, most TCR beta V segments appeared in productive rearrangements about 87% or about 30% of the time, broadly matching IMGT annotations. Correlated functional status among segregating V segments might be attributable to linkage disequilibrium, but an unknown experimental factor could not be ruled out. For the cohort, immune exposure information was limited to CMV serostatus. The authors suggested that the approach could potentially be extended to other disease states and immunological phenotypes. Because HLA typing was missing for some donors at each locus, association tests included only the typed subset. A cluster of highly shared sequence variants was judged likely to represent a technical artifact of the sequencing pipeline. The 87-base-pair reads could not distinguish some IMGT-functional V segments, including TRBV6-2 and TRBV6-3, so those segments were excluded. According to a later analysis, parvovirus B19, influenza, CMV and Epstein-Barr virus appeared linked to several top co-occurrence clusters. Assigning TCR associations to individual alleles was difficult when HLA alleles, especially DR and DQ, strongly co-occurred. A few of the identified cytomegalovirus-associated TCR beta chains were confirmed in vitro to be specific for cytomegalovirus antigens. A later analysis found that HLA-associated TCR beta chains were more clonally expanded and had lower generation probabilities than equally common non-associated chains. Only TCR beta chains were sequenced in this cohort, and the absence of alpha or paired-chain data limited detectable features. In a later genetic analysis, fewer N-insertions in productive TCRs were reported among donors in an Asian-associated ancestry cluster than the roughly 670-donor mean. The classifier was reported to diagnose cytomegalovirus status with high specificity and sensitivity in both the original cohort and the validation cohort. According to a later analysis, most CMV-associated TCR beta chains appeared to be HLA-restricted, and the HLA associations seemed to be driven largely by CMV exposure. In a later genetic analysis, a missense DCLRE1C variant was associated with V-gene and J-gene trimming of TCR beta chains, and the association was replicated in an independent cohort. Across donors, most TCR sequences were observed very rarely, whereas some public TCRs were present in many individuals. According to a later analysis, TCR association rates differed among HLA loci, with DRB1 alleles showing the most associated TCRs and HLA-C alleles showing the fewest. In a later analysis, around 17,000 TCR beta sequences were associated with specific HLA alleles at a false discovery rate of 0.05. The presence/absence analyses assumed that sequencing depth was roughly uniform across donors, and that assumption may not be true.

V is trimmed back by 2 bases and J by 3 bases, and the junction contains 4 bases that no gene match accounts for. The germline V gene yields SGDLS for CDR1 and YYNGEE for CDR2. The CDR3 runs 15 amino acids, cysteine and phenylalanine included. Here the CDR3 DNA is all that survives: 45 bases in frame from base 1. Receptor libraries were prepared by the immunoSEQ multiplex PCR assay. For the multiplex PCR, a mixture combining 60 forward primers for TCR Vbeta segments and 13 reverse primers for TCR Jbeta segments was used. A multiplex PCR assay on genomic DNA amplified the CDR3 region of rearranged TCR beta genes. On the Illumina HiSeq System, the amplified TCR beta libraries were sequenced as 87-base-pair reads. On the authors' methods: A later analysis counted 65 million to 90 million unique TCR beta chains across the 690 or so repertoires, and 9 million to 14 million of these chains were shared by at least two donors. A nearest-neighbor algorithm error-corrected the raw reads and collapsed the reads into unique sequences, merging closely related sequences to remove PCR and sequencing errors. To assign V, D and J gene segments, CDR3 sequences were aligned to IMGT reference sequences. For a sequence to be retained, at least a six-nucleotide match to both a V gene segment and a J gene segment was required. Rearrangements were called productive when the CDR3 lacked stop codons and stayed in frame with V and J; all others were non-productive. Following IMGT convention, CDR3 was defined as the stretch from the second conserved V-encoded cysteine up to the conserved J-encoded phenylalanine. The earlier analysis of 587 of the donors excluded any sequence lacking an unambiguous match to a single V gene segment. An earlier analysis of a few hundred of the donors called V segments functional above 56.7% productive rearrangements and segregating when the between-donor standard deviation exceeded 5%. A statistical classification framework was built for diagnosing cytomegalovirus status from the catalog of TCR beta chain sequences. A later analysis assigned V and J genes by comparing TCR nucleotide sequences with IMGT/GENE-DB human TR gene sequences. A later analysis assigned CDR3 sequences and most-parsimonious VDJ recombination scenarios with the TCRdist pipeline. In a later analysis, each TCR beta chain was defined by its CDR3 amino acid sequence together with its V-gene family, and reads without a unique V-gene family were excluded. A later analysis removed 500 to 600 highly shared, low-generation-probability nucleotide sequences to deal with suspected cross-contamination and a sequencing artifact. For each public chain, a later analysis derived a clonal expansion index from normalized ranks of inferred template counts within each repertoire. In a later analysis, generation probabilities were computed using a VDJ recombination model fitted to out-of-frame rearrangements, and the results were checked against IGoR. In a later analysis, hypergeometric tests were used to score TCR-TCR, TCR-HLA and TCR-CMV co-occurrence, with a repertoire-size bias correction applied to TCR pairs. In a later analysis, false discovery rates were estimated by permuting HLA or CMV assignments 20 times. In a later analysis, co-occurring TCRs were grouped with DBSCAN, and TCRdist sequence similarity was added when clustering was performed within HLA-allele-positive subsets. Repertoires with fewer than 30,000 or more than 120,000 public chains, plus five repertoires with anomalous nucleotide sharing, were excluded from co-occurrence clustering. Not all clones reach the TCRdb copy of this immuneACCESS table, which keeps in-frame sequences only. Checked studies attribute under half of the gap to unresolved V genes and leave the rest unexplained. V, J and clone size are taken as reported in that table, and D and trimming were inferred from the DNA itself. Within this sample are some 150,000 clones, with 75% to 85% of them counted one time only. Together, the top ten hold approximately 12% of the sample.

This clonotype originated in a man in his forties or fifties in good health and CMV-seropositive. The chain links TRBV9 with TRBJ2-1; TRBD2 lines up with 8 middle nucleotides. Sequenced sample: PBMCs. The DNA reads as follows: TGTGCCAGCAGCGTTGGCGGGGGGTACTACAATGAGCAGTTCTTC. This sequence encodes CASSVGGGYYNEQFF.